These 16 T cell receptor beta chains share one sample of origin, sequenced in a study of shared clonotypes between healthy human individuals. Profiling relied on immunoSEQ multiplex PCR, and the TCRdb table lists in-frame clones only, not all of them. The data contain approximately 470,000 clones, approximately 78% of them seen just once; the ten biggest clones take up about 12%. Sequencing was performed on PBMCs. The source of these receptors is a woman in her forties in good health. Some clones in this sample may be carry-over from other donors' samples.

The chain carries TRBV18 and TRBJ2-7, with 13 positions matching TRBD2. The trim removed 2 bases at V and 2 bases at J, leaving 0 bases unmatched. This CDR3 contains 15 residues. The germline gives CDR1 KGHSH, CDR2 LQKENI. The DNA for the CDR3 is TGTGCCAGCTCACCAACTAGCGGGAGGGCCTACGAGCAGTACTTC. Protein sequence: CASSPTSGRAYEQYF.

CDR3: CASRTSGTHEQYF. As DNA, the CDR3 is TGTGCCAGCAGGACTAGCGGGACTCACGAGCAGTACTTC. This sequence joins TRBV27 and TRBJ2-7; 11 bases line up with TRBD2. CDR1 is MNHEY, CDR2 SMNVEV, per germline (reference sequence). This CDR3 is 13 amino acids long. V trimming: 6 bases; J trimming: 5 bases; junction bases outside the gene matches: 3.

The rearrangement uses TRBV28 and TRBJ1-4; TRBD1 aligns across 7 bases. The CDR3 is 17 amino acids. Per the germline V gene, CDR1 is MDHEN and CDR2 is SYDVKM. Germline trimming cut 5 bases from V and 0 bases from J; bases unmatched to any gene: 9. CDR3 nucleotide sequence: TGTGCCAGCAGTCTGGCTACAGGGACAGCAACTAATGAAAAACTGTTTTTT. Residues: CASSLATGTATNEKLFF.

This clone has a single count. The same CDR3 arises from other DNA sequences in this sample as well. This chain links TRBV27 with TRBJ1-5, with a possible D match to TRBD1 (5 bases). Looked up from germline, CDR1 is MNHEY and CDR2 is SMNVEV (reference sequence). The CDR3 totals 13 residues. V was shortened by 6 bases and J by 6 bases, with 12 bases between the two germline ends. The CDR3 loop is CASSGTGGQPQHF. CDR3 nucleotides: TGTGCCAGCAGCGGGACGGGAGGTCAGCCCCAGCATTTT.

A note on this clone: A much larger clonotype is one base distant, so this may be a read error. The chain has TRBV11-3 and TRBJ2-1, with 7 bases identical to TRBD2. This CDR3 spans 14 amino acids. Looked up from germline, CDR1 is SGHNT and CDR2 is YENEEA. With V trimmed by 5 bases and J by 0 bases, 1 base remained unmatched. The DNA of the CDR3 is TGTGCCAGCAGCCGGACTAGCTCCTACAATGAGCAGTTCTTC. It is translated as CASSRTSSYNEQFF. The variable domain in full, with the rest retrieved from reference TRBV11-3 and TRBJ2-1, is EAGVVQSPRYKIIEKKQPVAFWCNPISGHNTLYWYLQNLGQGPELLIRYENEEAVDDSQLPKDRFSAERLKGVDSTLKIQPAELGDSAVYLCASSRTSSYNEQFFGPGTRLTVL.

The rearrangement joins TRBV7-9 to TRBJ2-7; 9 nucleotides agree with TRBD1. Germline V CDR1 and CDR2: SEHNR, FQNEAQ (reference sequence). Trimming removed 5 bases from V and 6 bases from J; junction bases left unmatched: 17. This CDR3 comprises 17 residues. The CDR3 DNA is TGTGCCAGCAGCCCGAATTCTGGGGGACAGGGCTCTTCCGAGCAGTACTTC. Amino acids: CASSPNSGGQGSSEQYF.

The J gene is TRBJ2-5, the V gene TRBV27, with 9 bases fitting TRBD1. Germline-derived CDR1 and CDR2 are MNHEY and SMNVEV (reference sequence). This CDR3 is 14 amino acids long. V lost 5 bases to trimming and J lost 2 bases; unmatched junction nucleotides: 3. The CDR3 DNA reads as TGTGCCAGCAGTCACGGGACAGGGCAAGAGACCCAGTACTTC. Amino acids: CASSHGTGQETQYF.

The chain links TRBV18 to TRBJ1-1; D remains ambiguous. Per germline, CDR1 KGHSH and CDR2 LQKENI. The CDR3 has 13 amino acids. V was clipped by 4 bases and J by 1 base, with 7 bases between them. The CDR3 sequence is CASSQARNTEAFF. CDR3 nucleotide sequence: TGTGCCAGCTCACAGGCCCGGAACACTGAAGCTTTCTTT. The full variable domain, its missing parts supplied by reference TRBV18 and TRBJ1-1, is NAGVMQNPRHLVRRRGQEARLRCSPMKGHSHVYWYRQLPEEGLKFMVYLQKENIIDESGMPKERFSAEFPKEGPSILRIQQVVRGDSAAYFCASSQARNTEAFFGQGTRLTVV.

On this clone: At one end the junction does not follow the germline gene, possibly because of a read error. The DNA for the CDR3 is TGTGTCAGCAGCTTAGATCTTGAGCGGGAGGGCTGGGATACGCAGTATTTT. It is translated as CVSSLDLEREGWDTQYF. J is TRBJ2-3 and V is TRBV11-2, with 10 bases fitting TRBD2. The CDR3 is 17 amino acids. Germline values: CDR1 SGHAT, CDR2 FQNNGV.

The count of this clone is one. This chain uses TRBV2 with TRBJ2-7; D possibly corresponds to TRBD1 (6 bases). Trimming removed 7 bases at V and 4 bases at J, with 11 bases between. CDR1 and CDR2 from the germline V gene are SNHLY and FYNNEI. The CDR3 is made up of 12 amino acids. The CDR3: CASTRTEYEQYF. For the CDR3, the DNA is TGTGCCAGCACCAGGACAGAATACGAGCAGTACTTC.

CDR3 DNA: TGTGCCAGCAGCTTAATGTCGGGCCGCGGCTATGGCTACACCTTC. This translates into CASSLMSGRGYGYTF. This rearrangement joins TRBV7-3 to TRBJ1-2; D ambiguous. Germline CDR1 reads SGHTA; CDR2 reads FQGTGA. V lost 1 base to trimming and J lost 4 bases, with 13 bases between them. The CDR3 sequence is 15 residues long.

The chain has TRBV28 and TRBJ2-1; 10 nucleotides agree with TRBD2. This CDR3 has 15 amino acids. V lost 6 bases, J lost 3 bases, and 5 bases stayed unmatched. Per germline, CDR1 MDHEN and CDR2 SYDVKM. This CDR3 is CASRNSGRIYNEQFF. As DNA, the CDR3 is TGTGCCAGCAGGAATAGCGGGAGGATCTACAATGAGCAGTTCTTC.

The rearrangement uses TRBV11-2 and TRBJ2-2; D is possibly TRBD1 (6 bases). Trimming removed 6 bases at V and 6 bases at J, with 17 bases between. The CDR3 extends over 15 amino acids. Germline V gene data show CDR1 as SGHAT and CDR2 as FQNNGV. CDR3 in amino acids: CASSFGTNLAGELFF. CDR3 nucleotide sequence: TGTGCCAGCAGTTTCGGGACAAACTTGGCCGGGGAGCTGTTTTTT.

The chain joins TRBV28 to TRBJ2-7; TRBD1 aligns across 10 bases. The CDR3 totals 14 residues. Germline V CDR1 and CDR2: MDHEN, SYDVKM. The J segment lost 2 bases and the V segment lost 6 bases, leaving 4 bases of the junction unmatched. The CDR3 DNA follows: TGTGCCAGCAGGGGGGGACAGGGGACCTACGAGCAGTACTTC. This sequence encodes CASRGGQGTYEQYF.

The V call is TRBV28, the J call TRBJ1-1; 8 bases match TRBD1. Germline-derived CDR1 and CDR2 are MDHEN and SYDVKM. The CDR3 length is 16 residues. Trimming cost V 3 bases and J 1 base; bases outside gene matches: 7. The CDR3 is CASSFFSRGPNTEAFF. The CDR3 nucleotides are TGTGCCAGCAGTTTTTTTAGCAGGGGGCCGAACACTGAAGCTTTCTTT.

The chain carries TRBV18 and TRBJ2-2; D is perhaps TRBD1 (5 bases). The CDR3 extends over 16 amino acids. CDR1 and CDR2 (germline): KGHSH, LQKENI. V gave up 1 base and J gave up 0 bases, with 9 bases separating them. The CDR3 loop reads CASSPRRGTNTGELFF. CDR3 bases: TGTGCCAGCTCACCACGAAGGGGTACGAACACCGGGGAGCTGTTTTTT.